The 19 T cell receptor beta chains reported below all come from one sample, sequenced in a study of blood T cell repertoires in COVID-19. Method: immunoSEQ multiplex PCR; TCRdb's copy keeps in-frame clones and lacks some. This table holds about 260,000 clones, about 87% found once. Sequenced: PBMCs or T cells enriched from blood (not recorded which). These TCRs come from a woman aged 45-65 years who had recovered from COVID-19.

The chain has TRBV7-3 and TRBJ1-6; 8 bases match TRBD1. CDR3 length: 14 amino acids. J gave up 7 bases and V 4 bases, and 3 bases lay outside the gene matches. CDR1 SGHTA and CDR2 FQGTGA come from the germline V gene. The DNA of the CDR3 is TGTGCCAGCAGCTCACAGGGGGAGAATTCACCCCTCCACTTT. Translated, it gives CASSSQGENSPLHF.

The chain joins TRBV28 to TRBJ1-2; 7 bases are shared with TRBD1. The CDR3 has 15 amino acids. V was clipped by 1 base and J by 1 base; unmatched bases: 3. CDR1 MDHEN and CDR2 SYDVKM come from the germline V gene. The CDR3 DNA reads TGTGCCAGCAGTTTATCAGGGGGAGGTAACTATGGCTACACCTTC. Its translation: CASSLSGGGNYGYTF.

This chain uses TRBV28 with TRBJ1-1, with TRBD1 matching 8 bases. Germline lookup yields CDR1 MDHEN and CDR2 SYDVKM. CDR3 size: 12 residues. Trimming at V came to 5 bases and at J to 10 bases, leaving 6 bases not matched to a gene. CDR3 loop: CASSPTTGGAFF. CDR3 nucleotide sequence: TGTGCCAGCAGTCCGACAACAGGGGGAGCTTTCTTT. The full variable domain, rest sourced from reference TRBV28 and TRBJ1-1, is DVKVTQSSRYLVKRTGEKVFLECVQDMDHENMFWYRQDPGLGLRLIYFSYDVKMKEKGDIPEGYSVSREKKERFSLILESASTNQTSMYLCASSPTTGGAFFGQGTRLTVV.

The chain combines TRBV6-2 or TRBV6-3 with TRBJ2-1; 9 positions agree with TRBD2. The ends lost 2 bases at V and 6 bases at J; junction bases unmatched: 5. There are 15 residues in the CDR3. Germline-derived CDR1 and CDR2 are MNHEY and SVGEGT. CDR3: CASSYGVAGVNEQFF. CDR3 DNA: TGTGCCAGCAGTTACGGTGTAGCGGGAGTCAATGAGCAGTTCTTC.

This clone has a single count. The rearrangement uses TRBV28 and TRBJ1-1; TRBD1 is a possible D gene (6 bases). V lost 1 base and J lost 0, with 15 bases in between. Germline-derived CDR1 and CDR2 are MDHEN and SYDVKM. The CDR3 runs 17 residues. The CDR3 region is CASSLSTGKWMNTEAFF. The CDR3 DNA reads as TGTGCCAGCAGTTTATCCACAGGGAAGTGGATGAACACTGAAGCTTTCTTT.

The chain combines TRBV3-1 (or the pseudogene TRBV3-2) with TRBJ2-2, with no clear D. CDR3 length: 15 amino acids. Trimming removed 1 base from V and 2 bases from J, with 8 bases in between. Germline V CDR1 and CDR2: LGHDT, YNNKEL (reference sequence). The CDR3 loop reads CASSQGPDNTGELFF. Written as DNA, the CDR3 is TGTGCCAGCAGCCAAGGGCCAGATAACACCGGGGAGCTGTTTTTT.

V usage is TRBV28 and J usage is TRBJ2-1; 8 nucleotides agree with TRBD2. The V segment lost 1 base and the J segment 0 bases; nucleotides outside the gene matches: 8. The CDR3 runs to 18 residues. The V gene's germline CDR1 is MDHEN and CDR2 SYDVKM. The CDR3: CASSLSLTGTSSYNEQFF. In DNA form, the CDR3 reads TGTGCCAGCAGTTTATCTCTCACTGGGACTAGCTCCTACAATGAGCAGTTCTTC.

V is TRBV28 and J is TRBJ1-3; D may be TRBD1 (5 bases). Looked up from germline, CDR1 is MDHEN and CDR2 is SYDVKM. V was pared by 5 bases and J by 0 bases, with 14 bases between. This CDR3 contains 16 residues. CDR3: CASSRSQASSGNTIYF. CDR3 DNA: TGTGCCAGCAGTCGTTCACAGGCCAGCTCTGGAAACACCATATATTTT.

The chain carries TRBV3-1 (or the pseudogene TRBV3-2) and TRBJ2-7, with D perhaps TRBD1 (6 bases). Germline V gene data show CDR1 as LGHDT and CDR2 as YNNKEL (reference sequence). CDR3 length: 13 residues. The V and J ends lost 2 bases and 5 bases respectively, with 10 bases between them. Here the CDR3 reads CASSQQQGDEQYF. Here the CDR3 DNA reads TGTGCCAGCAGCCAACAACAGGGAGACGAGCAGTACTTC.

The sample holds one count of this clone. The rearrangement links TRBV7-3 to TRBJ1-2; 12 bases map to TRBD1. The trim removed 4 bases at V and 5 bases at J, leaving 5 bases unmatched. CDR3 length: 15 residues. Germline V lookup: CDR1 SGHTA, CDR2 FQGTGA. In DNA, the CDR3 is TGTGCCAGCAGCTCGCCGGGACAGGGGGCTTATGGCTACACCTTC. Amino acids: CASSSPGQGAYGYTF.

This clone was seen a single time. The rearrangement uses TRBV7-9 and TRBJ2-5; 10 bases map to TRBD2. V shed 5 bases and J 4 bases; nucleotides not matched to a gene: 10. This CDR3 has 16 residues. Germline loops: CDR1 SEHNR, CDR2 FQNEAQ (reference sequence). The CDR3 loop is CASSPPGLAGVETQYF. CDR3 bases: TGTGCCAGCAGCCCACCGGGGCTAGCGGGAGTAGAGACCCAGTACTTC.

CDR3 sequence: CASSLAPGGFSGANVLTF. CDR3 nucleotide sequence: TGTGCCAGCAGCTTAGCGCCAGGGGGCTTTTCTGGGGCCAACGTCCTGACTTTC. The V and J genes are TRBV11-2 and TRBJ2-6, with TRBD1 matching 8 bases. The CDR3 spans 18 residues. V lost 1 base to trimming and J lost 1 base; unmatched junction nucleotides: 6. The germline V gene has CDR1 SGHAT and CDR2 FQNNGV.

The rearrangement uses TRBV28 and TRBJ2-4; 7 nucleotides align to TRBD2. The CDR3 extends over 14 amino acids. Germline values: CDR1 MDHEN, CDR2 SYDVKM. Trimming cost V 7 bases and J 9 bases; bases outside gene matches: 12. This CDR3 is CASTPGGGQAIQYF. For the CDR3, the DNA is TGTGCCAGCACCCCGGGAGGTGGTCAGGCCATTCAGTACTTC.

This sequence joins TRBV5-6 and TRBJ1-2; no firm D call. The CDR3 totals 14 residues. Germline V gene lookup returns CDR1 SGHDT and CDR2 YYEEEE. Trimming took off 3 bases at V and 3 bases at J, with 12 bases between the two ends. CDR3 in DNA: TGTGCCAGCAGCTCCGGCCAGAGGTACTATGGCTACACCTTC. Amino acid sequence: CASSSGQRYYGYTF.

This clone was counted a few times. This chain uses TRBV5-6 with TRBJ2-5; 11 bases are a match to TRBD1. Looked up from germline, CDR1 is SGHDT and CDR2 is YYEEEE. Unmatched junction bases numbered 5, after V lost 1 base and J lost 6 bases. The CDR3 is 15 residues long. This CDR3 is CASSLFRDRGKTQYF. CDR3 sequence (DNA): TGTGCCAGCAGCTTGTTCCGGGACAGGGGGAAGACCCAGTACTTC.

This chain joins TRBV19 and TRBJ1-5; 7 bases align to TRBD1. The CDR3 is 17 amino acids. V shed 6 bases and J 2 bases; nucleotides not matched to a gene: 13. Germline V gene lookup returns CDR1 LNHDA and CDR2 SQIVND (reference sequence). The CDR3 nucleotides are TGTGCCAGTAGACCGGGACAGATCCCCGGGGGCAATCAGCCCCAGCATTTT. This translates into CASRPGQIPGGNQPQHF.

Here the CDR3 DNA reads TGCAGTCTCGATACCCGGGTTGGCTACACCTTC. Protein product: CSLDTRVGYTF. The gene calls are TRBV20-1 and TRBJ1-2; D is ambiguous. This CDR3 has 11 residues. V was clipped by 8 bases and J by 7 bases, with 14 bases between them. Per the germline V gene, CDR1 is DFQATT and CDR2 is SNEGSKA (reference sequence).

The V and J genes are TRBV5-8 and TRBJ1-1; perhaps TRBD1 as D (5 bases). The CDR3 runs to 12 residues. V shed 4 bases and J shed 3 bases, with 7 bases lying between them. Germline V gives CDR1 SGHTS, CDR2 YDEGEE. The CDR3 region is CASSGGYTEAFF. As DNA, the CDR3 is TGTGCCAGCAGCGGGGGGTACACTGAAGCTTTCTTT.

The chain recombines TRBV5-8 with TRBJ2-1; perhaps TRBD2 as D (6 bases). Germline CDR1 is SGHTS and CDR2 is YDEGEE. Trimming pared 7 bases from V and 3 bases from J, leaving 17 bases between. This CDR3 contains 15 residues. The CDR3 DNA reads as TGTGCCAGCGGAGTCTTCGGGGGAGGCTACAATGAGCAGTTCTTC. Encoded protein: CASGVFGGGYNEQFF.